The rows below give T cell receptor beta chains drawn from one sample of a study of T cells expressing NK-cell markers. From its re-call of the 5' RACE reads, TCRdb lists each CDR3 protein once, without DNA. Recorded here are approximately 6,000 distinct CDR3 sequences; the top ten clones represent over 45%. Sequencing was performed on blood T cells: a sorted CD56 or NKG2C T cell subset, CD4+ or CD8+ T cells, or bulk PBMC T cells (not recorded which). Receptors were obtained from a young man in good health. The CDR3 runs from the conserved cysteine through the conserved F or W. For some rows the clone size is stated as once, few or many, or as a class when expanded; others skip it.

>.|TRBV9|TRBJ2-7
CASSAGLAGVSQYF
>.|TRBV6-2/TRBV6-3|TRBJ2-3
CASSYTSGSTDTQYF
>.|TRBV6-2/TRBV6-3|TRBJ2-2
CASSYATSMPTGELFF
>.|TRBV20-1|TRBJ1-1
CSAQQAGVNTEAFF
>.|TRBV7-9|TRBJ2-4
CASSIGTGHNIQYF
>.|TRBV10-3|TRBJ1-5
CAAGKGGNQPQHF
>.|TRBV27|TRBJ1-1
CASSFDRGSGNTEAFF
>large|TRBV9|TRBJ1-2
CASSVVGHRIYGYTF
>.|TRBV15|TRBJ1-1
CATSRDPGGNTEAFF
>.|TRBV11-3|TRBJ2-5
CASSQTGLNQETQYF
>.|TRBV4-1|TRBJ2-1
CASSPLDPPEQFF
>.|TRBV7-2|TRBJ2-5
CASSLNWRETQYF
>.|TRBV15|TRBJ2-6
CATSGSFRGPSGANVLTF
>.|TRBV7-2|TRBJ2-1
CASSPRPRSGARQFF
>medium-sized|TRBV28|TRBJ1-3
CASSPYMNTIYF
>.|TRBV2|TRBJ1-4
CATEGALREKLFF
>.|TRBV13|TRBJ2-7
CASSSVLLPSGAYEQYF
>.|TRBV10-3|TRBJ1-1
CAISESMVADTEAFF
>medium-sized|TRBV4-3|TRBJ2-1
CASSLRSFGRDEQFF
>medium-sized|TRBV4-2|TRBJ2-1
CASSQDGAAGLAIAEQFF
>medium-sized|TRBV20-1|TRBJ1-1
CSARDLGQDGTEAFF
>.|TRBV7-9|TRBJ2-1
CASDSVPLGIYNEQFF
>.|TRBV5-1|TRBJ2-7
CASGIAGGAYEQYF
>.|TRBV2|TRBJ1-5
CASRHHLFPPQHF
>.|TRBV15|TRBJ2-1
CATSRGRDGGVTDEQFF
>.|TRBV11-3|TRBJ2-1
CASSFSGRAHNEQFF
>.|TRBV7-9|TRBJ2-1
CASKRRGGVTGNEQFF
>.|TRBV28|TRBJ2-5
CASAGEGQETQYF
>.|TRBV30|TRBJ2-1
CASEAGISYNEQFF
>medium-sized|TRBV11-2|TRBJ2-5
CASSLVPRGDPTQYF
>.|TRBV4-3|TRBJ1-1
CASSQEVSTEAFF
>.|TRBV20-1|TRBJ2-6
CSALEGSNSGANVLTF
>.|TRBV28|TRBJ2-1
CASKNGRELVRYEQFF
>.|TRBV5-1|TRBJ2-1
CASSIGGNNNEQFF
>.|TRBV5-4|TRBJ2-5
CASSPVESGETQYF
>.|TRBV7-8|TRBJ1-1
CASSLPWTVNTEAFF
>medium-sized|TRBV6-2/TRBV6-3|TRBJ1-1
CATERGESTEAFF
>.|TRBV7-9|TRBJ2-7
CASSSDRGASYEQYF
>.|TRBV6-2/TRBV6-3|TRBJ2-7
CASSLGLAGGYEQYF
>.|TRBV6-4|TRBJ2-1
CASSDSAGGVDEQFF
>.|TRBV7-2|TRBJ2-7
CASSLGLAGGPLDEQYF
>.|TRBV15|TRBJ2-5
CATSTPPGETQYF
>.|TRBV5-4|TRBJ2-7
CASSWTGGGEQYF
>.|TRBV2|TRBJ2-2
CASTVRASGPTGELFF
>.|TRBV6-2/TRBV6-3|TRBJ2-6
CASSTDSGANVLTF
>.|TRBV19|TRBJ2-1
CASSRNLLAGRAGEQFF
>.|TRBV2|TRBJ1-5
CASSDWGGWGNQPQHF
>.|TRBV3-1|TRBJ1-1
CASSQDSSGRWTEAFF
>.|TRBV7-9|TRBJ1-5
CASSLGPGYNQPQHF
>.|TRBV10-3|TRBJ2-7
CAISLGQRYEQYF
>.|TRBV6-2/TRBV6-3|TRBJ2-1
CASSGTSGPDEQFF
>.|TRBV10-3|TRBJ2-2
CAISEGDPVGELFF